A selection of T cell receptor beta chains follows, all from one sample in a study of cytomegalovirus exposure and HLA in healthy donors. Profiling relied on immunoSEQ multiplex PCR, and the TCRdb table lists in-frame clones only, not all of them. The sample includes under 200,000 clones, roughly 80% of them seen just once. The sample comprised PBMCs. These receptors all come from a man aged 50 to 60 in good health and CMV-seropositive. The CDR3 runs from the conserved cysteine through the conserved F or W. The order of the fields is CDR3 protein, CDR3 DNA, D gene, clone size, V gene, J gene. The D gene is left open where the match is weak. Rows give clone size only sometimes, using once, few, many, or a class for an expanded clone.

CDR3aa: CASSTDYEQYF
CDR3nt: TGCGCCAGCAGCACTGACTACGAGCAGTACTTC
d_gene: NA
abundance: NA
v_gene: TRBV5-1
j_gene: TRBJ2-7

CDR3aa: CASRSPEKANYGYTF
CDR3nt: TGTGCCAGCAGGTCCCCGGAGAAAGCTAACTATGGCTACACCTTC
d_gene: NA
abundance: few
v_gene: TRBV6-1
j_gene: TRBJ1-2

CDR3aa: CAWSTLGGNGYTF
CDR3nt: TGTGCCTGGAGTACCCTGGGCGGGAATGGCTACACCTTC
d_gene: NA
abundance: few
v_gene: TRBV30
j_gene: TRBJ1-2

CDR3aa: CASSADSNTGELFF
CDR3nt: TGTGCCAGCAGCGCCGACAGTAACACCGGGGAGCTGTTTTTT
d_gene: NA
abundance: NA
v_gene: TRBV7-3
j_gene: TRBJ2-2

CDR3aa: CAIRTQGMNTEAFF
CDR3nt: TGTGCCATCAGGACGCAGGGCATGAACACTGAAGCTTTCTTT
d_gene: NA
abundance: few
v_gene: TRBV10-3
j_gene: TRBJ1-1

CDR3aa: CASSSTSSGGDNEQFF
CDR3nt: TGCGCCAGCAGCTCCACTTCTAGCGGGGGGGACAATGAGCAGTTCTTC
d_gene: TRBD2
abundance: NA
v_gene: TRBV5-1
j_gene: TRBJ2-1

CDR3aa: CASSPNWAGEKLFF
CDR3nt: TGTGCCAGCAGCCCAAATTGGGCTGGGGAAAAACTGTTTTTT
d_gene: NA
abundance: NA
v_gene: TRBV27
j_gene: TRBJ1-4

CDR3aa: CASSKRGQSSYNEQFF
CDR3nt: TGTGCCAGCAGCAAAAGGGGACAGAGCTCCTACAATGAGCAGTTCTTC
d_gene: TRBD1
abundance: NA
v_gene: TRBV7-2
j_gene: TRBJ2-1

CDR3aa: CASSDPGQGIYEQYF
CDR3nt: TGCGCCAGCAGTGACCCTGGACAGGGAATCTACGAGCAGTACTTC
d_gene: TRBD1
abundance: NA
v_gene: TRBV10-1
j_gene: TRBJ2-7

CDR3aa: CASSLDRERRGEAFF
CDR3nt: TGTGCCAGCAGCTTAGACAGGGAGAGACGGGGTGAAGCTTTCTTT
d_gene: NA
abundance: NA
v_gene: TRBV7-9
j_gene: TRBJ1-1

CDR3aa: CASSRGTGREETQYF
CDR3nt: TGCGCCAGCAGCCGAGGGACAGGGAGGGAAGAGACCCAGTACTTC
d_gene: TRBD1
abundance: NA
v_gene: TRBV4-3
j_gene: TRBJ2-5

CDR3aa: CASSLSWSGENGYTF
CDR3nt: TGTGCCAGCAGCTTATCATGGTCAGGGGAGAATGGCTACACCTTC
d_gene: NA
abundance: NA
v_gene: TRBV7-2
j_gene: TRBJ1-2

CDR3aa: CASSQDLGQQYLSGNTIYF
CDR3nt: TGCGCCAGCAGCCAAGATCTGGGACAGCAGTATCTCTCTGGAAACACCATATATTTT
d_gene: TRBD1
abundance: NA
v_gene: TRBV4-3
j_gene: TRBJ1-3

CDR3aa: CAWSVGGAGELFF
CDR3nt: TGTGCCTGGAGTGTAGGGGGCGCCGGGGAGCTGTTTTTT
d_gene: TRBD1
abundance: NA
v_gene: TRBV30
j_gene: TRBJ2-2

CDR3aa: CAISLSGGGDTQYF
CDR3nt: TGTGCCATCAGTCTCAGCGGGGGTGGTGATACGCAGTATTTT
d_gene: TRBD2
abundance: NA
v_gene: TRBV10-3
j_gene: TRBJ2-3

CDR3aa: CASSLGTRADEQYF
CDR3nt: TGTGCCAGCAGTTTGGGGACTAGAGCCGACGAGCAGTACTTC
d_gene: TRBD2
abundance: NA
v_gene: TRBV27
j_gene: TRBJ2-7

CDR3aa: CASSQEGGVASEQFF
CDR3nt: TGCGCCAGCAGCCAAGAAGGAGGGGTCGCTTCTGAGCAGTTCTTC
d_gene: NA
abundance: few
v_gene: TRBV4-3
j_gene: TRBJ2-1

CDR3aa: CASTRVGGGEKLFF
CDR3nt: TGCGCCAGCACCCGTGTAGGGGGGGGTGAAAAACTGTTTTTT
d_gene: NA
abundance: NA
v_gene: TRBV4-3
j_gene: TRBJ1-4

CDR3aa: CASSGTRYDTQYF
CDR3nt: TGCGCCAGCAGCGGGACTAGGTATGATACGCAGTATTTT
d_gene: TRBD2
abundance: NA
v_gene: TRBV5-1
j_gene: TRBJ2-3

CDR3aa: CASSLDRVTVTQYF
CDR3nt: TGTGCCAGCAGCTTAGACAGGGTGACCGTGACCCAGTACTTC
d_gene: NA
abundance: once
v_gene: TRBV7-6
j_gene: TRBJ2-5